The 12 T cell receptor beta chains given below trace back to one sample, sequenced in a study of early T cells in non-severe SARS-CoV-2 infection. Using its own MiXCR run on the 5' RACE reads, TCRdb lists one record per CDR3 protein. The sample consists of about 68,000 distinct CDR3 sequences, more than 9% of them appearing once. Sequenced material: whole blood. The receptor source for this set is an adult who was a healthcare worker with PCR-confirmed SARS-CoV-2 infection or an uninfected control (not recorded which).

V usage is TRBV25-1 and J usage is TRBJ1-2; a possible D gene is TRBD1 (5 bases). CDR3 length equals 12 residues. Germline V CDR1 and CDR2: MGHDK, SYGVNS. V was pared by 8 bases and J by 4 bases, with 11 bases between. The DNA of the CDR3 is TGTGCCAGCGGCGGGGGGATCTATGGCTACACCTTC. Its translation is CASGGGIYGYTF.

This clonotype was seen a few times. The V call is TRBV4-1, the J call TRBJ2-5, with unresolved D. Germline CDR1 MGHRA, CDR2 YSYEKL. V dropped 0 bases and J dropped 2 bases, with 13 bases sitting between them. The CDR3 totals 16 residues. In nucleotides, the CDR3 is TGCGCCAGCAGCCAAGATCCCGAGTGGCTACAAGAGACCCAGTACTTC. Translation gives CASSQDPEWLQETQYF.

The V gene is TRBV27, the J gene TRBJ2-7, with 8 bases fitting TRBD1. The V and J ends lost 3 bases and 7 bases, in that order; junction bases with no gene match: 11. The length of the CDR3 is 15 residues. Looked up from germline, CDR1 is MNHEY and CDR2 is SMNVEV (reference sequence). CDR3 nucleotides: TGTGCCAGCAGTTTCCGGACAGGGACCCTGAGGGAGCAGTACTTC. This translates into CASSFRTGTLREQYF.

The chain has TRBV7-2 and TRBJ1-5; 8 nucleotides align to TRBD1. The V gene end was trimmed by 3 bases and the J gene end by 2 bases; junction bases not matched to a gene: 0. Germline V gives CDR1 SGHTA, CDR2 FQGNSA. The CDR3 contains 14 residues. CDR3 bases: TGTGCCAGCAGCTTGGACAGGGGCAATCAGCCCCAGCATTTT. Its protein is CASSLDRGNQPQHF.

The rearrangement joins TRBV6-2 or TRBV6-3 to TRBJ1-5; 9 bases match TRBD1. The CDR3 has 15 residues. Unmatched junction bases numbered 10, after V lost 7 bases and J lost 6 bases. Germline CDR1 reads MNHEY; CDR2 reads SVGEGT. The CDR3 bases are TGTGCCAGCACCCCGGGACAGGGATTCCGTCAGCCCCAGCATTTT. Encoded protein: CASTPGQGFRQPQHF.

The table lists this clonotype with many counts. CDR3 sequence (DNA): TGTGCCAGCAGCTTAGAAGGGGGGCTGTACTATGGCTACACCTTC. Its translation is CASSLEGGLYYGYTF. The V and J genes are TRBV11-2 and TRBJ1-2; D is possibly TRBD1 (6 bases). The V and J ends lost 0 bases and 3 bases respectively, with 11 bases between them. CDR1 and CDR2 from the germline V gene are SGHAT and FQNNGV. This CDR3 spans 15 amino acids.

The rearrangement links TRBV9 to TRBJ2-1, with a possible D match to TRBD2 (5 bases). CDR1 is SGDLS and CDR2 is YYNGEE in the germline V gene. This CDR3 contains 15 residues. V shed 2 bases and J shed 9 bases, with 18 bases lying between them. Written as DNA, the CDR3 is TGTGCCAGCAGCGTTCTAGAGGGCCTGGTTTCTGAGCAGTTCTTC. Protein product: CASSVLEGLVSEQFF.

There are a few counts of this clonotype. This chain joins TRBV28 and TRBJ2-3, with no clear D. Trimming shortened V by 2 bases and J by 6 bases, and 9 bases separated the two germline ends. CDR1 is MDHEN and CDR2 is SYDVKM in the germline V gene. The CDR3 is 13 amino acids. CDR3 protein: CASSLGVFDTQYF. The CDR3 DNA sequence: TGTGCCAGCAGTTTAGGGGTTTTCGATACGCAGTATTTT.

This clonotype showed up many times. The J gene is TRBJ2-3, the V gene TRBV3-1; a possible D gene is TRBD2 (5 bases). The germline gives CDR1 LGHDT, CDR2 YNNKEL (reference sequence). The length of the CDR3 is 15 residues. V lost 4 bases, J lost 1 base, and 12 bases lay in between. The CDR3 nucleotides read TGTGCCAGCAGCCGAATGGGAGCGGGCACAGATACGCAGTATTTT. Its translation is CASSRMGAGTDTQYF.

In this sample, this clonotype turned up many times. The chain combines TRBV30 with TRBJ1-3, with D unresolved. Germline CDR1 is GTSNPN and CDR2 is SVGIG (reference sequence). CDR3 length: 14 amino acids. The V end lost 3 bases, the J end lost 4 bases, and 13 bases lay between the germline ends. As DNA, the CDR3 is TGTGCCTGGAGATCTTCGAGTTTAGGAAACACCATATATTTT. Amino acids: CAWRSSSLGNTIYF.

This clonotype came up many times. The chain recombines TRBV5-1 with TRBJ2-5; no definite D call. This CDR3 is 17 amino acids long. With 4 bases removed from V and 2 bases from J, the gap between germline ends came to 21 bases. Germline V gene lookup returns CDR1 SGHRS and CDR2 YFSETQ. DNA of the CDR3: TGCGCCAGCAGCCCAGGCGGTACGGCAGCCGAGCAAGAGACCCAGTACTTC. Translated, it gives CASSPGGTAAEQETQYF. The entire variable domain, with the rest obtained from reference TRBV5-1 and TRBJ2-5, is as follows: KAGVTQTPRYLIKTRGQQVTLSCSPISGHRSVSWYQQTPGQGLQFLFEYFSETQRNKGNFPGRFSGRQFSNSRSEMNVSTLELGDSALYLCASSPGGTAAEQETQYFGPGTRLLVL.

In its sample, this clonotype was seen many times. V gene TRBV18 combines with J gene TRBJ1-1; no firm D call. The V end was cut by 2 bases, the J end by 7 bases, with 5 bases between. CDR1 is KGHSH, CDR2 LQKENI, per germline. The CDR3 spans 11 residues. As DNA, the CDR3 is TGTGCCAGCTCACCAAGCGATGAAGCTTTCTTT. Its translation is CASSPSDEAFF.